This paragraph covers one TCR beta chain sequence. What it recognizes is unknown. This sample is drawn from a study of PD-1 blockade in classical Hodgkin lymphoma. Study as a whole: Treatment was intravenous nivolumab, 3 mg/kg every 2 weeks, until progression. Study observations and caveats: Complete responders started with a diversity level that resembled newly diagnosed patients at baseline. As was reported, newly diagnosed patients showed lower baseline TCR diversity than healthy donors did. When nivolumab was started under 1 year after ASCT, patients were excluded.

The time point: cycle 4 day 1 (C4D1), after five to seven weeks of nivolumab. With no exception, relapse followed autologous stem cell transplantation in all patients, and brentuximab vedotin exposure varied. Germline V lookup: CDR1 WSHSY, CDR2 SAAADI. Trimming took 2 bases from V and 3 from J; bases not matched to a gene: 12. CDR3 size: 17 residues. Sequencing was performed with immunoSEQ multiplex PCR; in TCRdb, only in-frame clones are kept and a portion is missing. This table has almost 95,000 clones, 65% to 85% appearing once. The origin of this receptor is a human donor with classical Hodgkin lymphoma. This rearrangement joins TRBV10-2 to TRBJ2-7; 8 nucleotides line up with TRBD2. The source was peripheral blood mononuclear cells (PBMCs), collected before the fourth cycle of nivolumab. In nucleotides, the CDR3 is TGCGCCAGCAGTGAGGCAGGGGTAGGTAGCGGGGACTACGAGCAGTACTTC. It encodes CASSEAGVGSGDYEQYF.